One and the same sample provided the 6 T cell receptor beta chains below, sequenced in a study of T cells after yellow fever vaccination. TCRdb analysed the 5' RACE reads with MiXCR anew, one entry per CDR3 protein. The sample comprises 50,000 to 75,000 distinct CDR3 sequences, 5% to 6.5% of which are singletons, and 31% rests with the top ten. The material was PBMCs, either bulk or a sorted T-cell subset (CD4+, CD8+, memory, or dextramer-sorted; not recorded which), obtained on the day of the yellow fever booster vaccination. These receptors were obtained from a man between 18 and 35 years old who received the YFV17D yellow fever vaccine.

This clonotype was observed many times. The J gene is TRBJ2-7, the V gene TRBV20-1; no clear D. Trimming removed 3 bases from V and 1 base from J, with 7 bases in between. The germline gives CDR1 DFQATT, CDR2 SNEGSKA (reference sequence). This CDR3 contains 12 residues. CDR3 in amino acids: CSARGLSYEQYF. The CDR3 region has the DNA TGCAGTGCTAGGGGCCTATCCTACGAGCAGTACTTC.

This clonotype was observed many times. The junction shows a germline mismatch at one end, possibly a read error. The chain is built from TRBV7-2 and TRBJ1-1; perhaps TRBD1 as D (6 bases). CDR3 size: 13 residues. Germline-derived CDR1 and CDR2 are SGHTA and FQGNSA. CDR3 nucleotide sequence: TGCGCCAGCAGCTTCAGGGGGAACACTGAAGCTTTCTTT. Translated: CASSFRGNTEAFF.

Many counts were recorded for this clonotype. The chain recombines TRBV5-1 with TRBJ2-3; tentatively, D is TRBD1 or TRBD2 (6 bases each). Germline V gives CDR1 SGHRS, CDR2 YFSETQ. The germline V and J ends were trimmed by 2 bases and 2 bases, with 18 bases remaining between them. The length of the CDR3 is 17 residues. In DNA form, the CDR3 reads TGCGCCAGCAGCTTTTTGGGGGGCCCGTGGGTCACAGATACGCAGTATTTT. The encoded protein is CASSFLGGPWVTDTQYF.

The chain carries TRBV7-2 and TRBJ2-2; no definite D call. The CDR3 has 11 amino acids. From germline, CDR1 is SGHTA and CDR2 FQGNSA. Trimming stripped 3 bases from V and 8 bases from J, with 4 bases between. As DNA, the CDR3 is TGTGCCAGCAGCTTTATTGGGGAGCTGTTTTTT. Protein sequence: CASSFIGELFF.

This clonotype came up many times. The chain carries TRBV5-4 and TRBJ1-1; D gene uncertain. V dropped 3 bases and J dropped 4 bases, with 13 bases sitting between them. The CDR3 runs 14 residues. Germline V gene lookup returns CDR1 SGHNT and CDR2 YYREEE (reference sequence). The CDR3 spells CASSYESQRTEAFF. In DNA, the CDR3 is TGTGCCAGCAGCTATGAGTCCCAGCGCACTGAAGCTTTCTTT. Complete variable domain (other parts from reference TRBV5-4 and TRBJ1-1): ETGVTQSPTHLIKTRGQQVTLRCSSQSGHNTVSWYQQALGQGPQFIFQYYREEENGRGNFPPRFSGLQFPNYSSELNVNALELDDSALYLCASSYESQRTEAFFGQGTRLTVV.

This clonotype was recorded at least ten times. This chain joins TRBV4-1 and TRBJ2-1, with 7 bases identical to TRBD1. With 0 bases clipped from V and 5 bases from J, the junction kept 4 bases outside the gene matches. The CDR3 has 15 residues. Germline values: CDR1 MGHRA, CDR2 YSYEKL. The CDR3 DNA follows: TGCGCCAGCAGCCAAGAAGGCAGGGGGAACAATGAGCAGTTCTTC. Amino acids: CASSQEGRGNNEQFF.